The TCR beta chain under discussion was sequenced for a study of immune cell composition in non-small cell lung cancer. General observations from the study: No significant correlation existed between pack-years smoked and tumour clonality. Clones >0.5% enriched in tumour were rarer in adenocarcinoma (approximately 33%) than squamous (about 80%). TIL tumour reactivity correlated with maximal tumour-associated clone frequency in adenocarcinoma.

A note on this clone: Its antigen is currently unknown.

CDR3 size: 15 residues. V lost 5 bases and J lost 6, with 18 bases in between. CDR1 SGHVS and CDR2 FQNEAQ come from the germline V gene. TCRdb's table, derived via immunoSEQ multiplex PCR, lists solely in-frame clones and lacks some. In the table there are about 14,000 clones, roughly 80% of which are singletons. The sample comprised lung tumor tissue. The chain links TRBV7-8 to TRBJ2-3; TRBD1 or TRBD2 may be the D gene (5 bases each). This receptor was taken from a human donor with non-small cell lung cancer. DNA of the CDR3: TGTGCCAGCAGCCCAGGGAGCCCGGGGCGGGATACGCAGTATTTT. Translating it yields CASSPGSPGRDTQYF.